This entry lists 27 T cell receptor beta chains sequenced from one sample in a study of blood T cells in healthy people across ages. Together with a sample-barcoded 5' primer, a J-beta primer mix was included in a second PCR lasting about 6 to 12 cycles. TCRdb re-called the 5' RACE reads with MiXCR, one entry per CDR3 protein. The sample has roughly 1,300,000 distinct CDR3 sequences, approximately 59% seen once. Sequencing was done on a sample of blood. The receptor set was obtained from a man between 18 and 29 years old in good health.

The rearrangement joins TRBV4-1 to TRBJ1-2; D remains unclear. V shed 0 bases and J shed 6 bases, with 11 bases lying between them. Germline CDR1 is MGHRA and CDR2 is YSYEKL. The CDR3 contains 14 residues. CDR3 DNA sequence: TGCGCCAGCAGCCAAGATAGTAGTTCCGATGGCTACACCTTC. Translated, it gives CASSQDSSSDGYTF.

V is TRBV5-4 and J is TRBJ2-5, with TRBD2 as a possible D gene (5 bases). Germline CDR1 reads SGHNT; CDR2 reads YYREEE (reference sequence). Trimming removed 5 bases at V and 5 bases at J, with 16 bases between. The CDR3 runs 14 residues. The DNA for the CDR3 is TGTGCCAGCAGACCTAACTACCCGGGGGAGACCCAGTACTTC. Translation: CASRPNYPGETQYF.

There are a few counts of this clonotype. The CDR3 loop is CASTSTSGGADTQYF. The CDR3 DNA sequence: TGTGCCAGCACCTCGACTAGCGGGGGAGCAGATACGCAGTATTTT. The rearrangement joins TRBV6-2 or TRBV6-3 to TRBJ2-3, with 12 bases aligning to TRBD2. J gave up 4 bases and V 7 bases, and 6 bases lay outside the gene matches. Germline CDR1 reads MNHEY; CDR2 reads SVGEGT. The CDR3 sequence is 15 residues long.

Here the CDR3 reads CASSTRVGGYGYTF. In nucleotides, the CDR3 is TGTGCCAGCAGCACCCGCGTAGGGGGCTATGGCTACACCTTC. The rearrangement links TRBV7-2 to TRBJ1-2; tentative D call: TRBD1 (6 bases). V lost 5 bases and J 4 bases, leaving 14 bases between the germline ends. The CDR3 sequence is 14 residues long. Germline-derived CDR1 and CDR2 are SGHTA and FQGNSA. Full variable domain (remainder filled in from reference TRBV7-2 and TRBJ1-2): GAGVSQSPSNKVTEKGKDVELRCDPISGHTALYWYRQSLGQGLEFLIYFQGNSAPDKSGLPSDRFSAERTGGSVSTLTIQRTQQEDSAVYLCASSTRVGGYGYTFGSGTRLTVV.

This clonotype was seen once. The CDR3 nucleotides read TGTGCCAGCAGCTTAGCGCGGGCAGGGTACACTGAAGCTTTCTTT. Residues: CASSLARAGYTEAFF. V usage is TRBV7-2 and J usage is TRBJ1-1, with D possibly TRBD1 on 5 matching bases. Trimming left V 0 bases short and J 3 bases short, with 11 bases between. The germline gives CDR1 SGHTA, CDR2 FQGNSA. The CDR3 has 15 residues. The entire variable domain, with the rest obtained from reference TRBV7-2 and TRBJ1-1, is as follows: GAGVSQSPSNKVTEKGKDVELRCDPISGHTALYWYRQSLGQGLEFLIYFQGNSAPDKSGLPSDRFSAERTGGSVSTLTIQRTQQEDSAVYLCASSLARAGYTEAFFGQGTRLTVV.

The chain employs TRBV15 and TRBJ2-2; no definite D call. Germline V gene data show CDR1 as LNHNV and CDR2 as YYDKDF (reference sequence). V was trimmed by 1 base and J by 3 bases, leaving 6 bases between them. The CDR3 sequence is 14 residues long. The CDR3 region is CATSRAGDTGELFF. Here the CDR3 DNA reads TGTGCCACCAGCAGAGCGGGCGACACCGGGGAGCTGTTTTTT.

Turning to this clonotype: Relative to the germline gene, one junction end is altered; a read error may explain this. V gene TRBV7-2 combines with J gene TRBJ2-3; 7 bases fit TRBD2. This CDR3 has 16 amino acids. Germline lookup yields CDR1 SGHTA and CDR2 FQGNSA. The CDR3 protein is CASNLVSGFSTDTQYF. The CDR3 DNA reads TGTGCCAGCAACTTAGTTAGCGGGTTTAGCACAGATACGCAGTATTTT. Combining the CDR3 with reference TRBV7-2 and TRBJ2-3 gives the whole variable domain GAGVSQSPSNKVTEKGKDVELRCDPISGHTALYWYRQSLGQGLEFLIYFQGNSAPDKSGLPSDRFSAERTGGSVSTLTIQRTQQEDSAVYLCASNLVSGFSTDTQYFGPGTRLTVL.

The J gene is TRBJ1-2, the V gene TRBV3-1; D perhaps matches TRBD1 (6 bases). Germline CDR1 and CDR2: LGHDT and YNNKEL (reference sequence). V lost 4 bases and J lost 6, with 18 bases in between. The CDR3 sequence is 15 residues long. The CDR3 sequence: CASSPITQGAHGYTF. CDR3 nucleotide sequence: TGTGCCAGCAGCCCGATAACACAGGGTGCTCATGGCTACACCTTC.

The chain recombines TRBV2 with TRBJ2-5, with D maybe TRBD2 (6 bases). The CDR3 is 13 residues long. V was pared by 10 bases and J by 0 bases, with 12 bases between. The germline gives CDR1 SNHLY, CDR2 FYNNEI. DNA for the CDR3: TGTGCCACCATCCGGGAGAACCAAGAGACCCAGTACTTC. Translation: CATIRENQETQYF.

The chain uses TRBV28 and TRBJ2-5; 13 nucleotides match TRBD2. Germline V gene data show CDR1 as MDHEN and CDR2 as SYDVKM. J gave up 5 bases and V 4 bases, and 4 bases lay outside the gene matches. The CDR3 extends over 15 amino acids. CDR3 protein: CASSSWTSGGETQYF. CDR3 DNA sequence: TGTGCCAGCAGTTCCTGGACTAGCGGGGGTGAGACCCAGTACTTC.

V usage is TRBV12-3 or TRBV12-4 and J usage is TRBJ2-1, with D possibly being TRBD1 (6 bases). CDR3 length: 13 amino acids. V was shortened by 8 bases and J by 6 bases, with 14 bases between the two germline ends. The CDR3 bases are TGTGCCAGCGGGGGCGAATTAAGCAATGAGCAGTTCTTC. Translated: CASGGELSNEQFF.

The genes are TRBV7-9 and TRBJ2-7; D perhaps matches TRBD2 (6 bases). The length of the CDR3 is 13 residues. V gave up 5 bases and J gave up 5 bases, with 13 bases separating them. Germline CDR1 SEHNR, CDR2 FQNEAQ (reference sequence). DNA for the CDR3: TGTGCCAGCAGCCCATGGAGGGGTCACGAGCAGTACTTC. Protein product: CASSPWRGHEQYF.

This clonotype is a singleton in its sample. The rearrangement uses TRBV6-2 or TRBV6-3 and TRBJ2-1, with TRBD2 matching over 7 bases. This CDR3 has 14 amino acids. Per germline, CDR1 MNHEY and CDR2 SVGEGT. V shed 3 bases and J 10 bases; nucleotides not matched to a gene: 9. Here the CDR3 reads CASSYIGGGKEQFF. CDR3 coding DNA: TGTGCCAGCAGTTATATTGGCGGGGGAAAAGAGCAGTTCTTC.

The J gene is TRBJ1-6, the V gene TRBV6-6, with TRBD1 matching over 9 bases. V shed 11 bases, J shed 6 bases, and the junction held 5 bases outside the gene matches. The CDR3 consists of 13 residues. From germline, CDR1 is MNHNY and CDR2 SVGAGI (reference sequence). CDR3 nucleotides: TGTGCCGTAGGACAGGGGTTTAATTCACCCCTCCACTTT. This codes for CAVGQGFNSPLHF.

This clonotype was counted between two and nine times. The rearrangement joins TRBV12-3 or TRBV12-4 to TRBJ1-1; 7 bases match TRBD1. CDR3 length: 12 residues. The V segment lost 7 bases and the J segment 8 bases; nucleotides outside the gene matches: 7. This CDR3 reads CASIRGLGEAFF. The CDR3 bases are TGTGCCAGCATTAGGGGGCTCGGGGAAGCTTTCTTT.

The genes are TRBV9 and TRBJ1-2; 7 bases are a match to TRBD1. Germline V CDR1 and CDR2: SGDLS, YYNGEE. J was trimmed by 6 bases and V by 1 base; bases with no gene match: 3. The CDR3 loop spans 13 amino acids. The CDR3 is CASSVNQGDGYTF. CDR3 DNA: TGTGCCAGCAGCGTAAATCAGGGGGATGGCTACACCTTC. Full variable domain (rest looked up from reference TRBV9 and TRBJ1-2): DSGVTQTPKHLITATGQRVTLRCSPRSGDLSVYWYQQSLDQGLQFLIQYYNGEERAKGNILERFSAQQFPDLHSELNLSSLELGDSALYFCASSVNQGDGYTFGSGTRLTVV.

V usage is TRBV20-1 and J usage is TRBJ2-7; no clear D. This CDR3 has 15 residues. The germline V and J ends were trimmed by 0 bases and 2 bases, with 14 bases remaining between them. The germline gives CDR1 DFQATT, CDR2 SNEGSKA (reference sequence). CDR3 DNA: TGCAGTGCTAGAGATATCGGCGGCAGTCCCTACGAGCAGTACTTC. Encoded protein: CSARDIGGSPYEQYF.

The chain links TRBV20-1 to TRBJ2-7; TRBD2 matches 8 bases. CDR3 length: 17 residues. Losses at the gene ends were 1 base for V and 0 bases for J; bases not matched to a gene: 11. Germline loops: CDR1 DFQATT, CDR2 SNEGSKA (reference sequence). The CDR3: CSARGSPGGTLSYEQYF. The CDR3 DNA sequence: TGCAGTGCTAGAGGAAGTCCGGGAGGGACCCTCTCCTACGAGCAGTACTTC.

This sequence joins TRBV24-1 and TRBJ2-5; 7 bases are shared with TRBD2. This CDR3 is 17 amino acids long. Germline V gene lookup returns CDR1 KGHDR and CDR2 SFDVKD. V dropped 0 bases and J dropped 2; count of bases not matched to a gene: 8. CDR3 region: CATSDLRNGLEQETQYF. CDR3 bases: TGTGCCACCAGTGATTTGCGGAATGGACTAGAACAAGAGACCCAGTACTTC.

There are a few counts of this clonotype. This sequence joins TRBV30 and TRBJ2-4, with 10 bases identical to TRBD2. The CDR3 totals 12 residues. The junction had 4 bases not matched to a gene; V was cut back by 7 bases and J by 7 bases. In germline, CDR1 is GTSNPN, CDR2 SVGIG (reference sequence). This CDR3 reads CASSGGGNIQYF. In DNA form, the CDR3 reads TGTGCCTCTAGCGGGGGCGGGAACATTCAGTACTTC.

The CDR3 DNA follows: TGTGCCAGCAGCTTAATGTCGGGAGAATGGTTTGGGGCCAACGTCCTGACTTTC. Residues: CASSLMSGEWFGANVLTF. The chain couples TRBV11-2 to TRBJ2-6; the D gene is possibly TRBD2 (6 bases). V lost 2 bases and J lost 3, with 17 bases in between. Germline V gene sequence: CDR1 SGHAT, CDR2 FQNNGV. This CDR3 region has 18 residues.

This rearrangement joins TRBV9 to TRBJ2-7, with TRBD2 as a possible D gene (5 bases). Trimming stripped 4 bases from V and 7 bases from J, with 18 bases between. CDR1 and CDR2 (germline): SGDLS, YYNGEE. This CDR3 is 14 amino acids long. CDR3 sequence: CASSTRTFLNEQYF. Written as DNA, the CDR3 is TGTGCCAGCAGCACACGGACTTTTTTGAATGAGCAGTACTTC.

This rearrangement joins TRBV18 to TRBJ1-5, with 8 bases matching TRBD1. The germline gives CDR1 KGHSH, CDR2 LQKENI. This CDR3 spans 15 amino acids. Losses at the gene ends were 5 bases for V and 6 bases for J; bases not matched to a gene: 9. CDR3 in amino acids: CASSSEGQGGQPQHF. In DNA form, the CDR3 reads TGTGCCAGCTCATCGGAAGGACAGGGTGGTCAGCCCCAGCATTTT.

The J gene is TRBJ2-4, the V gene TRBV6-2 or TRBV6-3; no clear D gene. The J call may be faulty, since TRBJ2-7 better matches the DNA end. Germline V gives CDR1 MNHEY, CDR2 SVGEGT. The CDR3 covers 15 residues. For the CDR3, the DNA is TGTGCCAGCAGCTTAGTGGCAGCGCGATCCTACGAGCAGTACTTC. Protein sequence: CASSLVAARSYEQYF.

The chain uses TRBV4-2 and TRBJ2-5; D may be TRBD2 (6 bases). V was trimmed by 0 bases and J by 1 base, leaving 9 bases between them. Looked up from germline, CDR1 is LGHNA and CDR2 is YNFKEQ. There are 15 residues in the CDR3. For the CDR3, the DNA is TGTGCCAGCAGCCAAGATGTGGGAGGCCAAGAGACCCAGTACTTC. Amino acid sequence: CASSQDVGGQETQYF.

J is TRBJ2-1 and V is TRBV27; 10 positions agree with TRBD2. The CDR3 spans 16 residues. V was pared by 5 bases and J by 4 bases, with 8 bases of the junction left unmatched. Germline-derived CDR1 and CDR2 are MNHEY and SMNVEV (reference sequence). Here the CDR3 DNA reads TGTGCCAGCAGTCTAACCGGGACTAGCGCGTACAATGAGCAGTTCTTC. Encoded protein: CASSLTGTSAYNEQFF.

This clonotype has only a few counts. V usage is TRBV6-1 and J usage is TRBJ1-2; 9 bases are shared with TRBD1. The J segment lost 8 bases and the V segment lost 4 bases, leaving 17 bases of the junction unmatched. The germline V gene has CDR1 MNHNS and CDR2 SASEGT. The CDR3 is made up of 17 amino acids. This chain's CDR3 is CASSGPSLGTGTIGYTF. Written as DNA, the CDR3 is TGTGCCAGCAGTGGTCCCTCCTTGGGGACAGGGACTATAGGCTACACCTTC.